This T cell receptor (beta chain) derives from a study of vaccination and CD4 T cells after COVID-19. Scientists ran DNA taken from cultured CD4+ T cells through the Oncomine TCR Beta short-read assay for sequencing. One entry per CDR3 protein, called by TCRdb with MiXCR from the PCR reads. Among under 20,000 distinct CDR3 sequences listed, roughly 52% were seen once. The CDR3 extends over 13 amino acids. The ends were cut back, 7 bases at V and 0 bases at J, with 9 bases in the middle. Germline CDR1 WSHSY, CDR2 SAAADI. This clonotype occurred a few times. Its target is unknown. As for treatment: roughly 11-day PBMC culture with coronavirus spike peptide pools or control peptides (ViraFEST assay).

Sequencing used CD4+ T cells from blood, cultured in vitro. The clonotype originates from a human donor who had recovered from COVID-19. The rearrangement uses TRBV10-2 and TRBJ1-1; D possibly corresponds to TRBD1 (5 bases). DNA of the CDR3: TGCGCCAGCAACGGGGCGTTGAACACTGAAGCTTTCTTT. Its protein is CASNGALNTEAFF.